This T cell receptor beta chain came from a study of blood T cells in healthy people across ages. For this clonotype: The antigen is unknown.

This CDR3 spans 15 amino acids. Germline V gene lookup returns CDR1 SGHNT and CDR2 YYREEE (reference sequence). V lost 0 bases and J 2 bases, leaving 11 bases between the germline ends. Study conclusions and caveats: Unsorted PBMCs prevented conclusive naive versus antigen-experienced comparison.

The use of a sample-barcoded 5' primer and a J-beta primer mix characterized a second PCR of about 7 to 12 cycles. From the 5' RACE reads, TCRdb called clonotypes with MiXCR, one entry per CDR3 protein. This table has over 950,000 distinct CDR3 sequences, more than 30% appearing once. The rearrangement joins TRBV5-4 to TRBJ1-1; tentatively, D is TRBD1 (5 bases). The receptor was isolated from a man aged 18 to 30 in good health. Material: blood. This CDR3 is CASSLEIGTNTEAFF. The DNA for the CDR3 is TGTGCCAGCAGCTTGGAAATAGGGACCAACACTGAAGCTTTCTTT.